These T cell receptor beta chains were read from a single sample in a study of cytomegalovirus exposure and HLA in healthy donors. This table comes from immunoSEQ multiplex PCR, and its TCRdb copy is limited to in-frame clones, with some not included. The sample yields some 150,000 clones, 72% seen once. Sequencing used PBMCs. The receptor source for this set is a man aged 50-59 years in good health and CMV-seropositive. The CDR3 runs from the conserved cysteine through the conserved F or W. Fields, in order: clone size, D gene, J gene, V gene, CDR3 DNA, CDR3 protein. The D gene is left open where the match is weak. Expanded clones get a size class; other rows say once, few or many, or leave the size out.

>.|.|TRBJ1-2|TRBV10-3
TGTGCCATCAGCGGGCGGGCGTCCGAGGGTGGCTACACCTTC
CAISGRASEGGYTF
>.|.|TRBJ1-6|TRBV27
TGTGCCAGCAGAAAGTACAGGGATGATTCACCCCTCCACTTT
CASRKYRDDSPLHF
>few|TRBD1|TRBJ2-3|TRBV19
TGTGCCAGTAGTAAAGGACAGGTAGACACAGATACGCAGTATTTT
CASSKGQVDTDTQYF
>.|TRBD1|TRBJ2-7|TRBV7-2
TGTGCCAGCAGCCCAACCGCGGGACAGGGCTACGAGCAGTACTTC
CASSPTAGQGYEQYF
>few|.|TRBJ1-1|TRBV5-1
TGCGCCAGCAGCTGGGGCCCCACTGACAGGCCGAACACTGAAGCTTTCTTT
CASSWGPTDRPNTEAFF
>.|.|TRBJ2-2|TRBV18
TGTGCCAGCTCACCAAGGGGCACCGGGGAGCTGTTTTTT
CASSPRGTGELFF
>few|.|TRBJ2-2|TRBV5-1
TGCGCCAGCAGCCCGACTAGTGCGAACACCGGGGAGCTGTTTTTT
CASSPTSANTGELFF
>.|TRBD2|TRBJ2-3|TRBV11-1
TGTGCCAGCAGCTTCGGACTAGCGGGCACTAGCACAGATACGCAGTATTTT
CASSFGLAGTSTDTQYF
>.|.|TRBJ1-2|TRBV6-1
TGTGCCAGCAGTACAGGGCGCTATGGCTACACCTTC
CASSTGRYGYTF
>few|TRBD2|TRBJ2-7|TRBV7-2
TGTGCCAGCAGCTTAGCCCACGGGAGGTACGAGCAGTACTTC
CASSLAHGRYEQYF
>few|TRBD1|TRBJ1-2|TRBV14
TGTGCCAGCAGCCAATCCCTCTTACAGGGGGCCTATGGCTACACCTTC
CASSQSLLQGAYGYTF
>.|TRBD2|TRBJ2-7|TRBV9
TGTGCCAGCAGCGTAGGAGCGGGAGGCTCCTACGAGCAGTACTTC
CASSVGAGGSYEQYF
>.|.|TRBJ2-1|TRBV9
TGTGCCAGCAGCGTAGCGGGTGGGCAGGGCTATGAGCAGTTCTTC
CASSVAGGQGYEQFF
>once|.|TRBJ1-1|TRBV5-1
TGCGCCAGCAGCTTTGAGGAGGGAGCTGAAGCTTTCTTT
CASSFEEGAEAFF
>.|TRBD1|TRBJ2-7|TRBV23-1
TGCGCCAGCAGTCAATTCTGGGGGGACAGGTCCCCCAGCCAGACCTACGAGCAGTACTTC
CASSQFWGDRSPSQTYEQYF
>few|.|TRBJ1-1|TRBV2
TGTGCCAGCAGTGGTCAATGGAACACTGAAGCTTTCTTT
CASSGQWNTEAFF
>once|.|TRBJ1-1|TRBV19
TGTGCCAGTAGATATCGACAGGAGTCCACTGAAGCTTTCTTT
CASRYRQESTEAFF
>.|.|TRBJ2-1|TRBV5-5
TGTGCCAGCAGCTTGTTGGGGCGCGGGACCTTCAATGAGCAGTTCTTC
CASSLLGRGTFNEQFF
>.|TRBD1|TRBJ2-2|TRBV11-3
TGTGCCAGCTCGACCGGGACAGCTAACACCGGGGAGCTGTTTTTT
CASSTGTANTGELFF
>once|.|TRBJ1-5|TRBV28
TGTGCCAGCAGTCAGGGTGGATCCAATCAGCCCCAGCATTTT
CASSQGGSNQPQHF
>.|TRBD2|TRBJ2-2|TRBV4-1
TGCGCCAGCAGCCAAAATCCCGCGGGGCCTAGCGGGAGGGCCGGGGAGCTGTTTTTT
CASSQNPAGPSGRAGELFF
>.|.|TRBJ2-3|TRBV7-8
TGTGCCAGCAGCTTAGGTCTGGATACGCAGTATTTT
CASSLGLDTQYF
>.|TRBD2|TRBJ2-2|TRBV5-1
TGCGCCAGCAGCTTTCCCCCTGGGAGCGGGGGTCCGAACACCGGGGAGCTGTTTTTT
CASSFPPGSGGPNTGELFF
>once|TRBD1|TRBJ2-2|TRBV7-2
TGTGCCAGCAGCTTAGCAGGGACAGGGGTCCGTTCCGGGGAGCTGTTTTTT
CASSLAGTGVRSGELFF
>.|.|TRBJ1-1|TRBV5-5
TGTGCCAGCAGCTTTCGACAGACGAACACTGAAGCTTTCTTT
CASSFRQTNTEAFF
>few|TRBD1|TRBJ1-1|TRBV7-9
TGTTCCAGCAGCTTGGGTATTACCTCAGGGGGCACTGAAGCTTTCTTT
CSSSLGITSGGTEAFF
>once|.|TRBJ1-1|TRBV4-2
TGTGCCAGCAGCCAAGATTCCCCGCCTAGAATCACTGAAGCTTTCTTT
CASSQDSPPRITEAFF
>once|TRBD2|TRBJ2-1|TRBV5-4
TGTGCCAGCAGCATACTAGCGGGAGGGCCGGGTGAGCAGTTCTTC
CASSILAGGPGEQFF
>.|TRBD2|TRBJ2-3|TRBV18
TGTGCCAGCTCACCAGGCCTGGCGGGAGCCACAGATACGCAGTATTTT
CASSPGLAGATDTQYF
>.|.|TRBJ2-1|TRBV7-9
TGTGCCAGCAGCTTAGAACTCGATTACAATGAGCAGTTCTTC
CASSLELDYNEQFF
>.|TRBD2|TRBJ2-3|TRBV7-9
TGTTCCAGCAGCTTAGCGGGGGGGGGAATACCCCAGGCAGATACGCAGTATTTT
CSSSLAGGGIPQADTQYF
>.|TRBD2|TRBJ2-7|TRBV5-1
TGCGCCAGCAGCTTTCTTCTGTCCGGGACTAGCGGCTACGAGCAGTACTTC
CASSFLLSGTSGYEQYF
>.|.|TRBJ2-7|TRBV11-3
TGTGCCAGCAGCTTAGATGGTAGTGGTACCGAGCAGTACTTC
CASSLDGSGTEQYF
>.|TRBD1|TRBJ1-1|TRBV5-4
TGTGCCAGCAGCTGGGATACAAGACAGGGGACTGAAGCTTTCTTT
CASSWDTRQGTEAFF
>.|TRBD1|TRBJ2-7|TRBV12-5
TGTGCTAGTGGTTCGGGACAGGGGTACGAGCAGTACTTC
CASGSGQGYEQYF
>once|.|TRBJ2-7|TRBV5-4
TGTGCCAGCAGCTTGGGGGGGCTAGCGGATGACGAGCAGTACTTC
CASSLGGLADDEQYF
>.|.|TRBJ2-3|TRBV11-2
TGTGCCAGCAGCTTAGGGACTGGCAGGACAGATACGCAGTATTTT
CASSLGTGRTDTQYF
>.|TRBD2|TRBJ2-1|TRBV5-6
TGTGCCTCCGGGGGGGTCAGGGGCTTAGGCAATGAGCAGTTCTTC
CASGGVRGLGNEQFF
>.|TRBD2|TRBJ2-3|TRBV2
TGTGCCAGCGGACAGCGGGAGGGGGATACGCAGTATTTT
CASGQREGDTQYF
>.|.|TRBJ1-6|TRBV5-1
TGCGCCAGCAGCTTGGATCGGGGTAGGAATTCACCCCTCCACTTT
CASSLDRGRNSPLHF
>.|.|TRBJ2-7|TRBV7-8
TGTGCCAGCAGCTTAGCGGGGAGTTACGAGCAGTACTTC
CASSLAGSYEQYF
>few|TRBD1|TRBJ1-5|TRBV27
TGTGCCAGCAGTTTCCGTGGACAGGGGTCGGGCAGCAATCAGCCCCAGCATTTT
CASSFRGQGSGSNQPQHF
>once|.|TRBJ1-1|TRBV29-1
TGCAGCGGTGGAGACAGCACTGAAGCTTTCTTT
CSGGDSTEAFF
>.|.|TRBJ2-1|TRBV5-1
TGCGCCAGCAGCCTGCGATTACTAGATAGGGCCAATGAGCAGTTCTTC
CASSLRLLDRANEQFF
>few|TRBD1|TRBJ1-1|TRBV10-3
TGTGCCATCAGTGAGTGGGACAGCCCCGAAGCTTTCTTT
CAISEWDSPEAFF
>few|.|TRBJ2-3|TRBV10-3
TGTGCCATCGGGGGGGCCCTAGATACGCAGTATTTT
CAIGGALDTQYF
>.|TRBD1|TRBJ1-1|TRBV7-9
TGTGCCAGCAGCTCACAGCTGACAGGGGGCACTGAAGCTTTCTTT
CASSSQLTGGTEAFF
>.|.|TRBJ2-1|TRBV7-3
TGTGCCAGCAGCTTAGTAGGTCGGGGAGCCTCCTACAATGAGCAGTTCTTC
CASSLVGRGASYNEQFF
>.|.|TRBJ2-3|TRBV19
TGTGCCAGTAGCTCCGCCCGAGGGGGGGGAGGGACAGATACGCAGTATTTT
CASSSARGGGGTDTQYF
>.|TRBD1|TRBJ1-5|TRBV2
TGTGCCAGCACCTGGGACAGGGGAGGCTATAGCAATCAGCCCCAGCATTTT
CASTWDRGGYSNQPQHF
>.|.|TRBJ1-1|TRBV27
TGTGCCAGCAGTCCATGGACAGTCGTGAACACTGAAGCTTTCTTT
CASSPWTVVNTEAFF
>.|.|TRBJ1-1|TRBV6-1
TGTGCCAGCGGCGATATAGGGAGGATGAACACTGAAGCTTTCTTT
CASGDIGRMNTEAFF
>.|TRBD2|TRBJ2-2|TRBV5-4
TGTGCCAGCAGCTTACGGGGACTAGCGGGAGGGCAAGGCACCGGGGAGCTGTTTTTT
CASSLRGLAGGQGTGELFF
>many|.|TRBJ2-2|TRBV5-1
TGCGCCAGCAGCTTTATAGTGGACACCGGGGAGCTGTTTTTT
CASSFIVDTGELFF
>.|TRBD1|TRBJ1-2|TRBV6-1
TGTGCCAGCAGTGAAGGGGGACAGGGGTCTAACTATGGCTACACCTTC
CASSEGGQGSNYGYTF
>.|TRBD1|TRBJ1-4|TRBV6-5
TGTGCCAGCAGTCCGGACAGGGGGCTAAATGAAAAACTGTTTTTT
CASSPDRGLNEKLFF
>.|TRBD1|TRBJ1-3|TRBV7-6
TGTGCCAGCAGCCCCGACAGGGCGATCTCTGGAAACACCATATATTTT
CASSPDRAISGNTIYF
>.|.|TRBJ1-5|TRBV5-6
TGTGCCAGCAGCCGTCGGACAGTTAGCAATCAGCCCCAGCATTTT
CASSRRTVSNQPQHF
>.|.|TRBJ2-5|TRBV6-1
TGTGCCAGCCGGAGGGGCGGGCGGGAGACCCAGTACTTC
CASRRGGRETQYF